A selection of T cell receptor beta chains follows, all from one sample in a study of T cells in Graves' hyperthyroidism and ophthalmopathy. TCRdb reprocessed the multiplex PCR reads with MiXCR, giving one entry per CDR3 protein. This sample has a few hundred thousand distinct CDR3 sequences, with 46% found just once. The sample was peripheral blood or thyroid tissue (not recorded which). The source is a young woman with Graves' hyperthyroidism. Each CDR3 is given with its conserved first and last residue. The D gene is left open where the match is weak.

d_call	v_call	cdr3_aa
.	TRBV12-3/TRBV12-4	CASRVDSYGYTF
TRBD1	TRBV12-3/TRBV12-4	CVSSSRQGNVDF
.	TRBV4-1	CASSQEHPTQFSGANVLTF
.	TRBV12-3/TRBV12-4	CASSRGRRQETQYF
TRBD1	TRBV5-8	CASSLTGAGEQYF
.	TRBV5-1	CASSLWGTDTQYF
TRBD2	TRBV4-3	CASSKSGSGREYEQYF
TRBD1	TRBV29-1	CSAWTGVVYTEAFF
.	TRBV7-8	CASSLFGGDEKLFF
TRBD1	TRBV29-1	CSVEDRGGTGNAEAFF
TRBD1	TRBV7-2	CPSSWDRGNEKLFF
TRBD1	TRBV5-1	CASSLDRERIGGYTF
TRBD2	TRBV2	CASSLTSGRANTGELFF
.	TRBV7-2	CASSLSGERLETQYF
.	TRBV19	CASSADRSGGTQYF
.	TRBV20-1	CSAGYSGARGWPLHF
.	TRBV18	CASSLSPKETQYF
TRBD1	TRBV5-1	CASSFSGGGQPQHF
TRBD2	TRBV28	CASTFSGRLVGELFF